This T cell receptor (beta chain) was found in a study of beta chain features in type 1 diabetes. This CDR3 region has 17 residues. V was clipped by 4 bases and J by 5 bases; unmatched bases: 12. Germline CDR1 and CDR2: SGHTA and FQGNSA. What was sequenced were expressed TCRB transcripts, since all of the isolated RNA had been reverse transcribed. Some clones are missing from TCRdb's copy, which holds only in-frame ones; the method was immunoSEQ multiplex PCR. The sample carries more than 300,000 clones, 9.6% recorded once. Concerning this clone itself: Its antigen is as yet unknown.

Study-wide points: TCRB CDR3 length was moderately but significantly reduced in all four CD4+ subsets of Type 1 diabetes patients. Type 1 diabetes patients had fewer VDJ junction insertions and more deletions.

The chain recombines TRBV7-2 with TRBJ1-5; 9 positions match TRBD1. The sequenced material came from central memory CD4+ T cells from blood. This receptor was obtained from a man aged 25 to 40 with type 1 diabetes. Here the CDR3 reads CASSSVAGTGSYQPQHF. Here the CDR3 DNA reads TGTGCCAGCAGCTCAGTGGCCGGGACAGGGAGTTATCAGCCCCAGCATTTT.